What follows are 20 T cell receptor beta chains derived from one specimen sequenced in a study of T cells in Graves' hyperthyroidism and ophthalmopathy. Regions amplified from RNA transcripts were the TCR beta CDR3 regions. The HTBI primer set served for first-round RT-PCR of the TCR CDR3. TCRdb recomputed calls from the multiplex PCR reads with MiXCR, one row per CDR3 protein. Seen here are around 450,000 distinct CDR3 sequences, 15% to 19% observed once, and the top ten hold about 7.7%. The sequenced sample consisted of blood. Every receptor here comes from a woman under 30 with Graves' hyperthyroidism.

This clonotype has a count of ten or more. The chain recombines TRBV20-1 with TRBJ1-2; D might be TRBD1 (5 bases). Trimming took 1 base from V and 4 from J, leaving 13 bases between them. Germline V gives CDR1 DFQATT, CDR2 SNEGSKA (reference sequence). The CDR3 length is 14 residues. The CDR3 spells CSARGERGIYGYTF. In DNA, the CDR3 is TGCAGTGCTAGAGGCGAGCGGGGGATCTATGGCTACACCTTC.

The genes are TRBV3-1 and TRBJ2-5; the match to TRBD2 covers 8 bases. Looked up from germline, CDR1 is LGHDT and CDR2 is YNNKEL (reference sequence). This CDR3 spans 15 amino acids. J lost 7 bases, V lost 1 base, and 8 bases had no gene match. CDR3 sequence (DNA): TGTGCCAGCAGCCAAGGTGCGGAGGCGGGGGGGACCCAGTACTTC. Protein product: CASSQGAEAGGTQYF.

Notes on this clonotype: A much larger clone differs from this one at a single base, so this may be a read error. The chain is built from TRBV9 and TRBJ2-5; D gene ambiguous. This CDR3 spans 14 amino acids. Germline lookup yields CDR1 SGDLS and CDR2 YYNGEE. The chain's CDR3 is CASSPGSRKETQCF. The CDR3 coding sequence is TGTGCCAGCAGCCCCGGGTCCAGGAAGGAGACCCAGTGCTTC.

This clonotype was detected ten times or more. The rearrangement joins TRBV18 to TRBJ1-1; 12 bases align to TRBD1. The germline gives CDR1 KGHSH, CDR2 LQKENI. This CDR3 has 17 amino acids. The trim removed 3 bases at V and 2 bases at J, leaving 7 bases unmatched. The CDR3 nucleotides are TGTGCCAGCTCACCCCCAGGGACAGGGGGCTTAAACACTGAAGCTTTCTTT. Its translation: CASSPPGTGGLNTEAFF.

This chain joins TRBV19 and TRBJ1-5, with 7 nucleotides matching TRBD1. Germline V CDR1 and CDR2: LNHDA, SQIVND (reference sequence). The CDR3 contains 13 residues. With 6 bases clipped from V and 5 bases from J, the junction kept 4 bases outside the gene matches. The CDR3 DNA sequence: TGTGCCAGTAGGCTAACAGGGGATCAGCCCCAGCATTTT. Its protein product is CASRLTGDQPQHF.

This clonotype was seen ten or more times. The V call is TRBV5-1, the J call TRBJ2-1; D could derive from TRBD1 or TRBD2 (6 bases each). The germline gives CDR1 SGHRS, CDR2 YFSETQ. The CDR3 consists of 14 residues. Trimming pared 2 bases from V and 8 bases from J, leaving 14 bases between. The CDR3 sequence is CASSLWGAEDEQFF. The CDR3 DNA sequence: TGCGCCAGCAGCTTATGGGGGGCCGAGGATGAGCAGTTCTTC.

At least ten counts were recorded for this clonotype. This chain links TRBV20-1 with TRBJ2-1, with 8 bases fitting TRBD2. The CDR3 spans 14 residues. Germline loops: CDR1 DFQATT, CDR2 SNEGSKA (reference sequence). V dropped 5 bases and J dropped 7; count of bases not matched to a gene: 10. As DNA, the CDR3 is TGCAGTGCTGAGAGCGGGAGAATGGGGAATGAGCAGTTCTTC. Translated: CSAESGRMGNEQFF.

In its sample, this clonotype was seen many times. J is TRBJ2-3 and V is TRBV20-1; 9 bases align to TRBD2. The germline V gene has CDR1 DFQATT and CDR2 SNEGSKA (reference sequence). The length of the CDR3 is 16 residues. The CDR3 protein is CGETSGGPSSTDTQYF. The CDR3 DNA is TGCGGGGAAACGAGCGGGGGGCCCTCTAGCACAGATACGCAGTATTTT.

Many counts were recorded for this clonotype. The genes are TRBV11-2 and TRBJ2-7; D call uncertain. CDR1 and CDR2 (germline): SGHAT, FQNNGV. Trimming left V 5 bases short and J 2 bases short, with 13 bases between. The CDR3 length is 14 residues. CDR3 sequence reads: CASSPEVGPYEQYF. CDR3 DNA sequence: TGTGCCAGCAGCCCAGAGGTAGGGCCCTACGAGCAGTACTTC.

At least ten counts were recorded for this clonotype. The rearrangement links TRBV29-1 to TRBJ2-3, with D tentatively TRBD2 (6 bases). V lost 3 bases to trimming and J lost 2 bases, with 21 bases between them. Per germline, CDR1 SQVTM and CDR2 ANQGSEA. The CDR3 sequence is 17 residues long. In DNA form, the CDR3 reads TGCAGCGTTGATCGGGGCGTAGGGACTGTGGACACAGATACGCAGTATTTT. The encoded protein is CSVDRGVGTVDTDTQYF.

This clonotype was counted only a few times. The chain carries TRBV10-3 and TRBJ2-4, with 11 bases identical to TRBD1. The CDR3 is 14 amino acids. After removal of 4 bases from V and 7 bases from J, the junction contained 3 bases not matched to a gene. In germline, CDR1 is ENHRY, CDR2 SYGVKD. The CDR3 DNA is TGTGCCATCAGTGGGGGACAGGGGGAGAACATTCAGTACTTC. Amino acid sequence: CAISGGQGENIQYF.

This clonotype was counted between two and nine times. The CDR3 loop is CASSLDPGGQPQHF. As DNA, the CDR3 is TGTGCCAGCAGCTTGGACCCTGGGGGTCAGCCCCAGCATTTT. This sequence joins TRBV5-4 and TRBJ1-5; perhaps TRBD1 as D (5 bases). V shed 0 bases and J shed 6 bases, with 10 bases lying between them. Germline CDR1 is SGHNT and CDR2 is YYREEE (reference sequence). CDR3 length: 14 residues.

The rearrangement joins TRBV5-4 to TRBJ2-2; D might be TRBD1 or TRBD2, each matching 7 bases. The CDR3 runs 17 residues. CDR1 is SGHNT and CDR2 is YYREEE in the germline V gene (reference sequence). With 4 bases removed from V and 0 bases from J, the gap between germline ends came to 16 bases. CDR3 amino acids: CASSQGGTAANTGELFF. CDR3 sequence (DNA): TGTGCCAGCAGCCAGGGAGGGACAGCAGCGAACACCGGGGAGCTGTTTTTT.

The rearrangement uses TRBV2 and TRBJ2-1; D not resolved. The CDR3 has 11 residues. Trimming removed 2 bases from V and 15 bases from J, with 11 bases in between. Germline-derived CDR1 and CDR2 are SNHLY and FYNNEI. DNA of the CDR3: TGTGCCAGCAGTGAAAAGACTTTAGGGTTCTTC. Protein product: CASSEKTLGFF.

This clonotype has a count of ten or more. This chain joins TRBV5-6 and TRBJ1-4; 9 positions agree with TRBD1. V was clipped by 2 bases and J by 8 bases; unmatched bases: 7. The CDR3 runs 15 residues. Germline CDR1 is SGHDT and CDR2 is YYEEEE. CDR3 in amino acids: CASSFGDRVGEKLFF. The CDR3 region has the DNA TGTGCCAGCAGCTTCGGGGACAGGGTAGGAGAAAAACTGTTTTTT.

The chain carries TRBV6-1 and TRBJ1-5; D is unclear. Deletions cut 8 bases from V and 1 base from J, with 9 bases between. Germline CDR1 MNHNS, CDR2 SASEGT. CDR3 length equals 13 residues. The CDR3 bases are TGTGCCAGCCGAGATAGCAGCAATCAGCCCCAGCATTTT. Its translation: CASRDSSNQPQHF.

The genes are TRBV7-9 and TRBJ2-7; 7 bases are shared with TRBD2. CDR1 is SEHNR and CDR2 is FQNEAQ in the germline V gene (reference sequence). V lost 5 bases and J lost 2; bases outside the gene matches: 12. This CDR3 is built from 16 residues. As DNA, the CDR3 is TGTGCCAGCAGCGTTGAGCGGGGATTCAACCCCTACGAGCAGTACTTC. Translated: CASSVERGFNPYEQYF. Full variable domain (rest looked up from reference TRBV7-9 and TRBJ2-7): DTGVSQNPRHKITKRGQNVTFRCDPISEHNRLYWYRQTLGQGPEFLTYFQNEAQLEKSRLLSDRFSAERPKGSFSTLEIQRTEQGDSAMYLCASSVERGFNPYEQYFGPGTRLTVT.

This clonotype was seen at least ten times. The gene calls are TRBV20-1 and TRBJ2-7; 9 bases fit TRBD2. Germline values: CDR1 DFQATT, CDR2 SNEGSKA (reference sequence). CDR3 length: 14 residues. V lost 3 bases to trimming and J lost 3 bases; unmatched junction nucleotides: 6. CDR3 nucleotides: TGCAGTGCTAGGGGCGGGGGGGCCTTCTACGAGCAGTACTTC. It yields the protein CSARGGGAFYEQYF.

The table lists this clonotype with a few counts. The chain has TRBV9 and TRBJ2-7; TRBD1 matches at 8 bases. The germline V gene has CDR1 SGDLS and CDR2 YYNGEE. The CDR3 sequence is 19 residues long. Trimming took 4 bases from V and 2 from J; bases not matched to a gene: 20. CDR3 sequence (DNA): TGTGCCAGCAGCCCTGGAGGCAGGGGGCGGGTGCGGGGTACCTACGAGCAGTACTTC. Translated, it gives CASSPGGRGRVRGTYEQYF.

At least ten counts were recorded for this clonotype. The chain carries TRBV12-3 or TRBV12-4 and TRBJ2-3, with D maybe TRBD1 (5 bases). V was cut by 3 bases and J by 2 bases, with 15 bases left in between. The CDR3 loop spans 16 amino acids. CDR3 region: CASSFPTVGVTDTQYF. CDR3 DNA sequence: TGTGCCAGCAGTTTTCCGACAGTTGGTGTCACAGATACGCAGTATTTT.